This T cell receptor (beta chain) was recovered during a study of shared T cell receptors in the human thymus. Assay: immunoSEQ multiplex PCR; the TCRdb copy retains only in-frame clones and omits some. This sample has about 660,000 clones; around 87% occur once, and the top ten carry 0.008% to 0.011%. The sample was also linked to a second study, of human thymus T cells.

The sequence was obtained from a boy younger than two with a congenital heart defect. Sequencing input: thymocytes.

DNA for the CDR3: TGTGCCAGCAGTGATTCGTCGCAGGGGAACATCTACGAGCAGTACTTC. Amino acid sequence: CASSDSSQGNIYEQYF. The rearrangement links TRBV6-1 to TRBJ2-7; D is perhaps TRBD1 (6 bases). CDR3 length: 16 amino acids. Germline values: CDR1 MNHNS, CDR2 SASEGT. V dropped 3 bases and J dropped 3 bases, with 18 bases sitting between them.